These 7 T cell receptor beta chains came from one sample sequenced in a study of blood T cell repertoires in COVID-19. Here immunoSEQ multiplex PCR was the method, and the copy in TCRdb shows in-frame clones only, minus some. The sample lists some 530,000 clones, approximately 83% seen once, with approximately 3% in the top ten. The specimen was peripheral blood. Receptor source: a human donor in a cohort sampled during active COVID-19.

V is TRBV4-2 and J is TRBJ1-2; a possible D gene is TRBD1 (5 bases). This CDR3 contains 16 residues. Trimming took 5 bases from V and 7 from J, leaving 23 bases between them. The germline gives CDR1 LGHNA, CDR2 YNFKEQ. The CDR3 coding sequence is TGTGCCAGCAGCTCGGAGAGGAACAGGTTGTATGGTGGCTACACCTTC. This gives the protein CASSSERNRLYGGYTF.

The CDR3 nucleotides are TGTGCCAGCAGCGGAGGACAGGGGGCGCATGGAAACACCATATATTTT. It specifies CASSGGQGAHGNTIYF. The chain combines TRBV25-1 with TRBJ1-3; 11 bases line up with TRBD1. V dropped 6 bases and J dropped 3; count of bases not matched to a gene: 7. There are 16 residues in the CDR3. Germline V gene data show CDR1 as MGHDK and CDR2 as SYGVNS.

The chain's CDR3 is CASSLVSVNNEQFF. CDR3 bases: TGTGCCAGCAGCTTAGTATCCGTTAACAATGAGCAGTTCTTC. This chain links TRBV7-8 with TRBJ2-1; D uncertain. The length of the CDR3 is 14 residues. CDR1 and CDR2 from the germline V gene are SGHVS and FQNEAQ. The ends were cut back, 1 base at V and 5 bases at J, with 9 bases in the middle.

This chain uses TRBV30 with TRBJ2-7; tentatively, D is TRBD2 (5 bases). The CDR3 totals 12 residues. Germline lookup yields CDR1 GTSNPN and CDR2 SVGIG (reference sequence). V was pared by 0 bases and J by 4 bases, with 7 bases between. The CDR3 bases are TGTGCCTGGAGTGTGGGGAGTTACGAGCAGTACTTC. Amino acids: CAWSVGSYEQYF.

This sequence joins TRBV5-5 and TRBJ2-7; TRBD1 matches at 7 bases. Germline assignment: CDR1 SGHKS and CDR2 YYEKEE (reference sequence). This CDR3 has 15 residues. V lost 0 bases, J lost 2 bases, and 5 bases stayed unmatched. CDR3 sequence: CASSLDRGFPYEQYF. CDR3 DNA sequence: TGTGCCAGCAGCTTGGACAGGGGCTTCCCCTACGAGCAGTACTTC.

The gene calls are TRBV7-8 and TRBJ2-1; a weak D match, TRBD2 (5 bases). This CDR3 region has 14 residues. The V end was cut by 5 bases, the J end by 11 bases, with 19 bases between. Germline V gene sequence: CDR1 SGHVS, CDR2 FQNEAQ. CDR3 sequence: CASSPRDISEQQFF. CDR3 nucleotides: TGTGCCAGCAGCCCGAGGGATATATCCGAACAGCAGTTCTTC.

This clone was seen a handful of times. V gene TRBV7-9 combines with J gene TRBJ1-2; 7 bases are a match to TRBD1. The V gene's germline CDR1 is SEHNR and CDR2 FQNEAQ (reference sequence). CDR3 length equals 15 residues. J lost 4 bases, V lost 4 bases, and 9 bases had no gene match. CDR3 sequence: CASSSQRWTGYGYTF. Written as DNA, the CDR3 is TGTGCCAGCAGCTCGCAGAGGTGGACAGGCTATGGCTACACCTTC.